This TCR beta chain comes out of a study of blood T cell repertoires in COVID-19. About the study: The samples span acute and convalescent COVID-19 from the United States, Italy and Spain. T cells, B-cell-depleted T cells, or PBMCs provided the cDNA or gDNA that served as material.

Authors' processing steps: Quantification of nucleated cells was approximated via reference gene primer amplification. This table comes from immunoSEQ multiplex PCR, and its TCRdb copy is limited to in-frame clones, with some not included. From that table come the V and J calls and clone size; the DNA was used to work out D and trimming. The data show about 200,000 clones, more than 65% seen once. V was pared by 0 bases and J by 0 bases, with 11 bases between. The CDR3 sequence is 16 residues long. Germline assignment: CDR1 MNHEY and CDR2 SVGAGI. This clone was detected once. The chain uses TRBV6-5 and TRBJ1-1; maybe TRBD1 (5 bases). What was sequenced was peripheral blood. The TCR sequence derives from a human donor in a cohort sampled during active COVID-19. The CDR3, as DNA: TGTGCCAGCAGTTACTCTGCAGGGTCCATGAACACTGAAGCTTTCTTT. Translated: CASSYSAGSMNTEAFF.